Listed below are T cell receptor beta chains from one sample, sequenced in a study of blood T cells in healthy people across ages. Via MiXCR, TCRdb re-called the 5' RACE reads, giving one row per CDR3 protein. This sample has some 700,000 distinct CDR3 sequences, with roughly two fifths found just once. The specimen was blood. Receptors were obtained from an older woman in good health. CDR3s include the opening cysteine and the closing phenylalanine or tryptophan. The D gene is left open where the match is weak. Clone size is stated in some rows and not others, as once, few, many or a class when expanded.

CDR3nt: TGTGCCAGCAGCCCTAGCTCAGGACTAGCAACCCAGTACTTC; CDR3aa: CASSPSSGLATQYF; v_gene: TRBV3-1; j_gene: TRBJ2-7; abundance: few; d_gene: TRBD2
CDR3nt: TGCAGTGCTAGAGACCCCGGGACCATCCCTCACGAGCAGTACTTC; CDR3aa: CSARDPGTIPHEQYF; v_gene: TRBV20-1; j_gene: TRBJ2-7; abundance: -; d_gene: -
CDR3nt: TGTGCCAGCAGCGAAGAGGGGACTAGCATCCCATACGAGCAGTACTTC; CDR3aa: CASSEEGTSIPYEQYF; v_gene: TRBV9; j_gene: TRBJ2-7; abundance: -; d_gene: TRBD2
CDR3nt: TGTGCCAGCAGCCAGGCAGGGGCCTATGGCTACACCTTC; CDR3aa: CASSQAGAYGYTF; v_gene: TRBV3-1; j_gene: TRBJ1-2; abundance: -; d_gene: -
CDR3nt: TGTGCTAGTGGTTCCCGACTAGCGGGGTCCTACGAGCAGTACTTC; CDR3aa: CASGSRLAGSYEQYF; v_gene: TRBV12-5; j_gene: TRBJ2-7; abundance: many; d_gene: TRBD2
CDR3nt: TGTGCCAGCAGTTACTTTAATCCAGGTCCAGCTAACTATGGCTACACCTTC; CDR3aa: CASSYFNPGPANYGYTF; v_gene: TRBV6-5; j_gene: TRBJ1-2; abundance: -; d_gene: -
CDR3nt: TGTGCCAGCAGCTTAGCGCCAGTAACGGATACGCAGTATTTT; CDR3aa: CASSLAPVTDTQYF; v_gene: TRBV7-9; j_gene: TRBJ2-3; abundance: -; d_gene: -
CDR3nt: TGTGCCAGCAGTACGACAGGAACTAGCTACACCTTC; CDR3aa: CASSTTGTSYTF; v_gene: TRBV6-5; j_gene: TRBJ1-2; abundance: few; d_gene: -
CDR3nt: TGTGCCACCAGCAGAGACGGGGGGCTGGAGACCCAGTACTTC; CDR3aa: CATSRDGGLETQYF; v_gene: TRBV15; j_gene: TRBJ2-5; abundance: -; d_gene: -
CDR3nt: TGTGCCAGCAGTTTGACAGCCCAACGGGGTGGCTACACCTTC; CDR3aa: CASSLTAQRGGYTF; v_gene: TRBV28; j_gene: TRBJ1-2; abundance: -; d_gene: -
CDR3nt: TGTGCCAGCAGCCAAGACGGGACTAAGAACTACGAGCAGTACTTC; CDR3aa: CASSQDGTKNYEQYF; v_gene: TRBV4-2; j_gene: TRBJ2-7; abundance: -; d_gene: TRBD2
CDR3nt: TGCGCCAGCAGCTTGGAGGCCGGGGTTGAGCAGTTCTTC; CDR3aa: CASSLEAGVEQFF; v_gene: TRBV5-1; j_gene: TRBJ2-1; abundance: -; d_gene: -
CDR3nt: TGTGCCAGCAGCTTGTGGGGGGAGGGCCTGAAATACAATGAGCAGTTCTTC; CDR3aa: CASSLWGEGLKYNEQFF; v_gene: TRBV7-8; j_gene: TRBJ2-1; abundance: many; d_gene: TRBD2
CDR3nt: TGTGCCAGCAATTCCGGAGGCGGGAGGACCAAAAACATTCAGTACTTC; CDR3aa: CASNSGGGRTKNIQYF; v_gene: TRBV27; j_gene: TRBJ2-4; abundance: -; d_gene: TRBD2
CDR3nt: TGTGCCAGCAGAGGAGCATCCGACGACGGAGATACGCAGTATTTT; CDR3aa: CASRGASDDGDTQYF; v_gene: TRBV28; j_gene: TRBJ2-3; abundance: -; d_gene: -
CDR3nt: TGTGCCACCAGTGACCCCGGGACTAGCGGGGAGAATGAGCAGTTCTTC; CDR3aa: CATSDPGTSGENEQFF; v_gene: TRBV24-1; j_gene: TRBJ2-1; abundance: many; d_gene: TRBD2